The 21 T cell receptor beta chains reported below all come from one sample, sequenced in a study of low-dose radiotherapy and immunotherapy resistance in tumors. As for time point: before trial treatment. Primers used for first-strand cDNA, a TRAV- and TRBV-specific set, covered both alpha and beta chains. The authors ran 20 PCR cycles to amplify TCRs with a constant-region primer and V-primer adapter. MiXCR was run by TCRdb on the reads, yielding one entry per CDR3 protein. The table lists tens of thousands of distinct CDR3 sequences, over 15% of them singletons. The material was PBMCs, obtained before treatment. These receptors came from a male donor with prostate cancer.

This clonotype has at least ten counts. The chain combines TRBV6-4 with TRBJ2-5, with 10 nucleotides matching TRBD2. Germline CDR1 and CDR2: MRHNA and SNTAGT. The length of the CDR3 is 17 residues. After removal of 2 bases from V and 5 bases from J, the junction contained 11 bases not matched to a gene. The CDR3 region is CASSDDWGTSVGETQYF. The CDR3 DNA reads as TGTGCCAGCAGTGACGATTGGGGGACTAGCGTTGGGGAGACCCAGTACTTC.

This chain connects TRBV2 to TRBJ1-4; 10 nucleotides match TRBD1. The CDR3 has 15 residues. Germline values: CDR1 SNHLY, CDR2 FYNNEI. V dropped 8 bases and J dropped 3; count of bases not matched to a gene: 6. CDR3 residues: CASGRDRGPNEKLFF. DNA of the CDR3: TGTGCCAGCGGCCGCGACAGGGGGCCTAATGAAAAACTGTTTTTT.

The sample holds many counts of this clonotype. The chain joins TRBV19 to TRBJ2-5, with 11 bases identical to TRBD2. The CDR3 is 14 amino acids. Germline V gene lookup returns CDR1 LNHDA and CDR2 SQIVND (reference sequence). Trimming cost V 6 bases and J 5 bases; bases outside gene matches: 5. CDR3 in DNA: TGTGCCAGTAGCAATAGCGGGGGGGCTGAGACCCAGTACTTC. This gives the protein CASSNSGGAETQYF.

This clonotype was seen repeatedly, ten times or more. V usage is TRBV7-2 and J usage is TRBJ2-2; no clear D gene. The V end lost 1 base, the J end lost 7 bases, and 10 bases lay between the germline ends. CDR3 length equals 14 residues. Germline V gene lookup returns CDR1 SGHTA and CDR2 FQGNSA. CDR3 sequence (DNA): TGTGCCAGCAGCTTAGTTTCAGCAGGCGGGGAGCTGTTTTTT. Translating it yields CASSLVSAGGELFF.

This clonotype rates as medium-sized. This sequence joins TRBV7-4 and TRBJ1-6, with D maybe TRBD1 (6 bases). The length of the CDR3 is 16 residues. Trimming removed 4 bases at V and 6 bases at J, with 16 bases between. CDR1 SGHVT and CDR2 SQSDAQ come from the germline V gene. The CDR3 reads CASSCGQHLTNSPLHF. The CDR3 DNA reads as TGTGCCAGCAGCTGTGGACAGCATCTGACTAATTCACCCCTCCACTTT.

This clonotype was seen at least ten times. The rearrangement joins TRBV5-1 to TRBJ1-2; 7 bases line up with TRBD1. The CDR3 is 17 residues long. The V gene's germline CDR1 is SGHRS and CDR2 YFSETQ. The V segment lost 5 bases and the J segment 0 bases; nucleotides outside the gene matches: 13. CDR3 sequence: CASRPRQQTGSNYGYTF. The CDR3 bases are TGCGCCAGCAGACCCCGCCAGCAGACAGGGTCTAACTATGGCTACACCTTC. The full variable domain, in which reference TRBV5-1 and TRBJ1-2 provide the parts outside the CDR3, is KAGVTQTPRYLIKTRGQQVTLSCSPISGHRSVSWYQQTPGQGLQFLFEYFSETQRNKGNFPGRFSGRQFSNSRSEMNVSTLELGDSALYLCASRPRQQTGSNYGYTFGSGTRLTVV.

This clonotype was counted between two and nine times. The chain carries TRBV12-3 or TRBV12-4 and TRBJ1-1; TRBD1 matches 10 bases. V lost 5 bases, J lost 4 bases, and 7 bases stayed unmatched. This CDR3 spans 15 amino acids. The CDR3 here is CASSPGQGLFTEAFF. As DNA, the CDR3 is TGTGCCAGCAGTCCGGGACAGGGGTTGTTCACTGAAGCTTTCTTT.

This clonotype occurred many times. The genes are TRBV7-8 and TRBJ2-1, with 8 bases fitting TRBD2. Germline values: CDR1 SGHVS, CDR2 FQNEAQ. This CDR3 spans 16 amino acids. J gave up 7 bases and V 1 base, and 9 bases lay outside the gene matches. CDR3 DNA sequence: TGTGCCAGCAGCTTAGTGAGCGGGGGACGGGGGAATGAGCAGTTCTTC. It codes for CASSLVSGGRGNEQFF.

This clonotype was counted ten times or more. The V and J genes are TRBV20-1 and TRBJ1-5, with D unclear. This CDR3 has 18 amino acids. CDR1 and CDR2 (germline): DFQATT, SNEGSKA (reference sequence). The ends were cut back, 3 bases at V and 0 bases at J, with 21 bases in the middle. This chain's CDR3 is CSASGRSQIDISNQPQHF. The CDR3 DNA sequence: TGCAGTGCTAGTGGTCGGTCCCAAATCGATATTAGCAATCAGCCCCAGCATTTT.

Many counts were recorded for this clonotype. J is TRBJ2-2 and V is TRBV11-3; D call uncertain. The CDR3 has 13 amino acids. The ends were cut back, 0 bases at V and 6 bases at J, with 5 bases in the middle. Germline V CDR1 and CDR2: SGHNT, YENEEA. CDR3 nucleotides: TGTGCCAGCAGCTTAGAGGTGGCCGGGGAGCTGTTTTTT. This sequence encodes CASSLEVAGELFF.

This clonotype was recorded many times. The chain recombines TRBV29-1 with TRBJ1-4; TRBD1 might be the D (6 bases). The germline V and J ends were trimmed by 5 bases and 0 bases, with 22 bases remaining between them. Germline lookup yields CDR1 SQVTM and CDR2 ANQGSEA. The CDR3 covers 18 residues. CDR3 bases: TGCAGCGTTAACTGGGAGGGGGACATGGATGCAACTAATGAAAAACTGTTTTTT. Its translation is CSVNWEGDMDATNEKLFF.

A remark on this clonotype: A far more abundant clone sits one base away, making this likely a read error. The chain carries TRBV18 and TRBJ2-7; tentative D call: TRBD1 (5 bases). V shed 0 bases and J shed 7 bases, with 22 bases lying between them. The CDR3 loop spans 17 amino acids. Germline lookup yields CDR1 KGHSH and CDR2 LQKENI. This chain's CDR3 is CASSPPGWQGYYNEQYF. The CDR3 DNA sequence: TGTGCCAGCTCACCACCAGGGTGGCAGGGCTATTACAATGAGCAGTACTTC.

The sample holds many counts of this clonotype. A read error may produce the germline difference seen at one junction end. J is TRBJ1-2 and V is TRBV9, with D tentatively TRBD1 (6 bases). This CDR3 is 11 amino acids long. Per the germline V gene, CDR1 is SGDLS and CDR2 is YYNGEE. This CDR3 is CASSAWTDIRF. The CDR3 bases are TGTGCCAGCAGCGCTTGGACAGACATCCGCTTC.

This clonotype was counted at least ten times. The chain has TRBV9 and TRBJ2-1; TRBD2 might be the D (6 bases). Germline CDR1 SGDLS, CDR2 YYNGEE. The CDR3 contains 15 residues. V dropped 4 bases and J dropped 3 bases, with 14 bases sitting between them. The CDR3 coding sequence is TGTGCCAGCAGCCCGTCAGGGACTGGCTACAATGAGCAGTTCTTC. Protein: CASSPSGTGYNEQFF.

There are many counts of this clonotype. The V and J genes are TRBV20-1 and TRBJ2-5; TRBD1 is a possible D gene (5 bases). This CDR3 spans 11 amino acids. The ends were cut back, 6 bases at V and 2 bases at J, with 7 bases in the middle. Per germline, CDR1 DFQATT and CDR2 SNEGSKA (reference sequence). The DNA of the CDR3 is TGCAGTGCGCGACAGCAAGAGACCCAGTACTTC. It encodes CSARQQETQYF.

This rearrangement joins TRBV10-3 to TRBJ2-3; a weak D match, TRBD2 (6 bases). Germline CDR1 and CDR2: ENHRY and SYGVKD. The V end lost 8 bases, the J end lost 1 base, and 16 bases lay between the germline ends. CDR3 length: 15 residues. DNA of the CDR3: TGTGCCATCGCCCTACGGGGGACTGGCACAGATACGCAGTATTTT. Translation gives CAIALRGTGTDTQYF.

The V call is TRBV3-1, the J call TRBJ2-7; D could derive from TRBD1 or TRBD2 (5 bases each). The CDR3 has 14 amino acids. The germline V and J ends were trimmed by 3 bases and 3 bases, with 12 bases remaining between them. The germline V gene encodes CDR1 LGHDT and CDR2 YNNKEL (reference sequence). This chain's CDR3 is CASSHKRDHYEQYF. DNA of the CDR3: TGTGCCAGCAGCCACAAACGGGACCACTACGAGCAGTACTTC.

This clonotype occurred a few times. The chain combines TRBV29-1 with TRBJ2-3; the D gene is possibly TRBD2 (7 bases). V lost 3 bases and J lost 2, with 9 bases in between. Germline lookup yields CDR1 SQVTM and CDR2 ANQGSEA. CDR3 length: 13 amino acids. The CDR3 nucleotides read TGCAGCGTTGAGGGGGGGCCCACAGATACGCAGTATTTT. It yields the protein CSVEGGPTDTQYF.

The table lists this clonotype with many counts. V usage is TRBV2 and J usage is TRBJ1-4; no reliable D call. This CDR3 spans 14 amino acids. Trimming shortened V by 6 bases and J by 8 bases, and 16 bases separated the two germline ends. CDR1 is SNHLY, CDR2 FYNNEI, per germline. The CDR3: CASRSGPGVEKLFF. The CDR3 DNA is TGTGCCAGCAGGTCCGGGCCGGGAGTGGAAAAACTGTTTTTT.

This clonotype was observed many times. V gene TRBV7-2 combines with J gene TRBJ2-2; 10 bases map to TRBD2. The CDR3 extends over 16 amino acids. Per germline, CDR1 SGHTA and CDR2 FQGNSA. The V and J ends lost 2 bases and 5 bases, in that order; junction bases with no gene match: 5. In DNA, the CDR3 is TGTGCCAGCAGCTTAACCAGCGGGGGGGAGACCGGGGAGCTGTTTTTT. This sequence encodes CASSLTSGGETGELFF.

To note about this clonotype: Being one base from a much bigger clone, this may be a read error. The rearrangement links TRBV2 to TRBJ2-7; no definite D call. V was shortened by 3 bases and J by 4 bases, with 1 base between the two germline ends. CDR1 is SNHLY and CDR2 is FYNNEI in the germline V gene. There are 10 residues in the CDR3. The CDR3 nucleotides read TGTGCCAGCAGTGAGTACGAGCAGTACTTC. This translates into CASSEYEQYF.